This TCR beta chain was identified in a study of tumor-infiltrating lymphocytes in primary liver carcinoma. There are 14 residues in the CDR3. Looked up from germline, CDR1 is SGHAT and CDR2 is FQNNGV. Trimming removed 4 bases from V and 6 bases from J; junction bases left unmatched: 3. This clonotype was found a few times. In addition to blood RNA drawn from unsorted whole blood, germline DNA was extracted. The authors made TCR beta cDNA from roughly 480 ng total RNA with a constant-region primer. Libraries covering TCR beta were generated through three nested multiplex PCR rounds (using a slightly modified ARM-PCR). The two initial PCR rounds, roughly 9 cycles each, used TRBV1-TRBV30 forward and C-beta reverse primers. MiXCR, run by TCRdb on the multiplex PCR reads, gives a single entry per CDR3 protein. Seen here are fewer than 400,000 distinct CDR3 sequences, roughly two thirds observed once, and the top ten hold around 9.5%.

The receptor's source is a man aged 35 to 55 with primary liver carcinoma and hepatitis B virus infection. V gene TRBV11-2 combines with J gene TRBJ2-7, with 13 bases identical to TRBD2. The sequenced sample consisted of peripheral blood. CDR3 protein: CASSSGLAGVEQYF. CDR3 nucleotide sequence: TGTGCCAGCAGCTCTGGACTAGCGGGAGTCGAGCAGTACTTC.